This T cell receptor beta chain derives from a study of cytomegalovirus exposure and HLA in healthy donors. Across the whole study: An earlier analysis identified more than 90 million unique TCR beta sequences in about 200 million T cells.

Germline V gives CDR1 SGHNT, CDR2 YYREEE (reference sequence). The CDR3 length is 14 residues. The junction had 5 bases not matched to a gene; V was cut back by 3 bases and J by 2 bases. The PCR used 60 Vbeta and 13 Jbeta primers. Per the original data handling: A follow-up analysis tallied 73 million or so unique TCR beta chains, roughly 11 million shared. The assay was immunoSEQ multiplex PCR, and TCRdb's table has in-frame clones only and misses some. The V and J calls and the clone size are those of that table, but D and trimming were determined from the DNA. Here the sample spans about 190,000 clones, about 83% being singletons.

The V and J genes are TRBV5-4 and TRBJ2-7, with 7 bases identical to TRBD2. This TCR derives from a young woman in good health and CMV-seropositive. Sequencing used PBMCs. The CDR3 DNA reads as TGTGCCAGCAGCTATGGCGGGGGAGCCTACGAGCAGTACTTC. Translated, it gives CASSYGGGAYEQYF.